These T cell receptor beta chains were read from a single sample in a study of blood T cell repertoires in COVID-19. Clones were sequenced by immunoSEQ multiplex PCR, and TCRdb holds only the in-frame ones, with some missing. Of 35,000 to 45,000 clones listed, about 91% were seen once; the top ten hold about a tenth. Sequenced input: peripheral blood. Source of these receptors: a man between 45 and 60 years old with active COVID-19. CDR3s include the opening cysteine and the closing phenylalanine or tryptophan. The order of the fields is V gene, D gene, clone size, J gene, CDR3 DNA, CDR3 protein. The D gene is left open where the match is weak. Not every row has a clone size; where given, it reads once, few, many or a size class.

TRBV7-8,TRBD1,once,TRBJ1-2,TGTGCCAGCAGCTTAGACAGGGGGTCGCCTGGCTACACCTTC,CASSLDRGSPGYTF
TRBV9,-,once,TRBJ2-2,TGTGCCAGCAGCGGGCGGACCGGGGAGCTGTTTTTT,CASSGRTGELFF
TRBV6-5,TRBD1,-,TRBJ1-4,TGTGCCAGCAGCCTGGGACAGACTAATGAAAAACTGTTTTTT,CASSLGQTNEKLFF
TRBV29-1,-,-,TRBJ1-2,TGCAGCGTTGCCCACGACACCCATCGCTATGGCTACACCTTC,CSVAHDTHRYGYTF
TRBV19,TRBD2,-,TRBJ2-1,TGTGCCAGTAGTATAACTAGCGGAACCAGCAATGAGCAGTTCTTC,CASSITSGTSNEQFF
TRBV3-1/TRBV3-2,TRBD1,-,TRBJ2-7,TGTGCCAGCAGCCCATCAGCGACAGGGGGCGAGCAGTACTTC,CASSPSATGGEQYF
TRBV9,TRBD2,-,TRBJ2-3,TGTGCCAGCAGCGCCGGACTAGCGGGCACAGATACGCAGTATTTT,CASSAGLAGTDTQYF
TRBV5-6,-,-,TRBJ2-3,TGTGCCAGCAGAGGTGGGGCTAGCACAGATACGCAGTATTTT,CASRGGASTDTQYF
TRBV18,TRBD1,-,TRBJ2-7,TGTGCCAGCTCACCTGTCCGGGGACAGAGCTACGAGCAGTACTTC,CASSPVRGQSYEQYF
TRBV2,-,-,TRBJ2-7,TGTGCCAGCAGTGAAGGGGGACAACTTGGACCCGAGCAGTACTTC,CASSEGGQLGPEQYF
TRBV2,-,-,TRBJ2-1,TGTGCCAGCAGTGAACGGGACCAAAGGGGGAATGAGCAGTTCTTC,CASSERDQRGNEQFF
TRBV5-8,-,-,TRBJ2-6,TGTGCCAGCAGCTTATCCGGGATGGGGGCCAACGTCCTGACTTTC,CASSLSGMGANVLTF
TRBV24-1,TRBD1,once,TRBJ2-5,TGTGCCACCAGTGAGCCGCGGGGACAGGGCCAAGAGACCCAGTACTTC,CATSEPRGQGQETQYF
TRBV11-2,TRBD1,-,TRBJ2-4,TGTGCCAGCAGCCGGGACAGGGACGCCAAAAACATTCAGTACTTC,CASSRDRDAKNIQYF
TRBV2,TRBD2,-,TRBJ2-3,TGTGCCAGCAGTGAAGGGGGGGGGACAGATACGCAGTATTTT,CASSEGGGTDTQYF